Each of the 5 T cell receptor beta chains below was sequenced from the same sample in a study of T cell responses to AZD1222 COVID-19 vaccine. The table came from immunoSEQ multiplex PCR; TCRdb's copy has only in-frame clones and leaves some out. Of about 140,000 clones in the sample, 93% were seen once. The sequences come from peripheral blood, collected after recovery from COVID-19. These receptor sequences come from an adult who had recovered from COVID-19.

The chain combines TRBV15 with TRBJ2-7; D may be TRBD2 (6 bases). V gave up 0 bases and J gave up 3 bases, with 12 bases separating them. Germline CDR1 and CDR2: LNHNV and YYDKDF (reference sequence). This CDR3 contains 15 residues. The CDR3, as DNA: TGTGCCACCAGCAGAGATCGGGGCGGGAACTACGAGCAGTACTTC. Its protein product is CATSRDRGGNYEQYF.

This sequence joins TRBV28 and TRBJ1-2, with D tentatively TRBD1 (5 bases). Germline loops: CDR1 MDHEN, CDR2 SYDVKM. Between the trimmed V and J ends, which lost 6 bases and 0 bases, there was a span of 14 bases. The CDR3 sequence is 15 residues long. The CDR3 here is CASRGGSLANYGYTF. The CDR3 nucleotides read TGTGCCAGCAGGGGGGGGTCTTTAGCTAACTATGGCTACACCTTC.

The chain joins TRBV7-8 to TRBJ2-7; possible D gene TRBD1, 6 bases. Trimming left V 8 bases short and J 3 bases short, with 20 bases between. This CDR3 contains 15 residues. Germline lookup yields CDR1 SGHVS and CDR2 FQNEAQ. The CDR3 coding sequence is TGTGCCAGCGGATTCCTCCAGGGGACCCGCTACGAGCAGTACTTC. Encoded protein: CASGFLQGTRYEQYF.

This chain joins TRBV7-9 and TRBJ1-5; D uncertain. This CDR3 spans 12 amino acids. Looked up from germline, CDR1 is SEHNR and CDR2 is FQNEAQ (reference sequence). Trimming left V 4 bases short and J 5 bases short, with 6 bases between. As DNA, the CDR3 is TGTGCCAGCAGCTCTTACGATCAGCCCCAGCATTTT. Protein: CASSSYDQPQHF. The variable domain in full, with the rest retrieved from reference TRBV7-9 and TRBJ1-5, is DTGVSQNPRHKITKRGQNVTFRCDPISEHNRLYWYRQTLGQGPEFLTYFQNEAQLEKSRLLSDRFSAERPKGSFSTLEIQRTEQGDSAMYLCASSSYDQPQHFGDGTRLSIL.

A single count supports this clone. V usage is TRBV18 and J usage is TRBJ2-7, with unresolved D. The ends were cut back, 9 bases at V and 2 bases at J, with 14 bases in the middle. CDR1 and CDR2 (germline): KGHSH, LQKENI. CDR3 length equals 13 residues. The CDR3 nucleotides are TGTGCCAGTACCCGGACGGCCCCCTACGAGCAGTACTTC. It codes for CASTRTAPYEQYF.